A few counts support the clone carrying this T cell receptor (beta chain). Antigen unknown. The DNA is omitted, as the CDR3 cannot be located on it reliably, and the CDR3 follows TCRdb's listing. The data stem from a study of blood T cells in healthy people across ages. The study's findings and limits: Roughly linear age-related decline in beta diversity appeared, significant by age roughly 40. It was not known whether donors were CMV positive (a possible confounder of expanded clonotype changes). Researchers deemed the diversity estimates from one million T cells underestimates.

The length of the CDR3 is 17 amino acids, counting both ends. Through a sample-barcoded 5' primer and a J-beta primer mix, a second PCR was run for about 6 to 11 cycles. TCRdb called the 5' RACE reads again in MiXCR, with one record for every CDR3 protein. This sample carries 600,000 to 1,000,000 distinct CDR3 sequences, roughly 60% of them seen once, and the ten largest clones take around 22%. The chain carries TRBV12-3 or TRBV12-4 and TRBJ2-6; the tabulated D call, TRBD1, remains unverified against the DNA. Sample: blood. This receptor was taken from a man aged 25-45 years in good health. This CDR3 is CASSSGRAVAGANVLTF.